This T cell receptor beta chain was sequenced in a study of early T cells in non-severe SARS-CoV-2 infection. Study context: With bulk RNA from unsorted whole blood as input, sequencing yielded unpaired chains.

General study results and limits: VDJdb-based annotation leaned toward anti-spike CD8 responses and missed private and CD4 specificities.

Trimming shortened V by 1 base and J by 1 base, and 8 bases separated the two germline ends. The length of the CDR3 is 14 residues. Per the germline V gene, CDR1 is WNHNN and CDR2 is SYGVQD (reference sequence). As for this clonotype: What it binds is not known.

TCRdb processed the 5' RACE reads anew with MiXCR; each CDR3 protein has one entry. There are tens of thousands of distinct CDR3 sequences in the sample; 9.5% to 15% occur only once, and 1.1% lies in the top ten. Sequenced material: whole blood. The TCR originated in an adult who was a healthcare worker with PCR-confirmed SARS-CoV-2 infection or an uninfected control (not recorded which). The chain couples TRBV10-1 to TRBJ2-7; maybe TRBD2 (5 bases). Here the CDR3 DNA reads TGCGCCAGCAGTGAGTTTCCGGGATCCTACGAGCAGTACTTC. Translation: CASSEFPGSYEQYF.